A single sample is the source of the 18 T cell receptor beta chains below, sequenced in a study of blood T cell repertoires in COVID-19. The data were produced by immunoSEQ multiplex PCR, yet TCRdb's version contains in-frame clones alone and is incomplete. The sample records tens of thousands of clones, 88% being singletons. Sequences were obtained from peripheral blood. These receptor sequences come from a woman at least 80 years old with acute or convalescent COVID-19.

The J gene is TRBJ1-2, the V gene TRBV7-2, with D uncertain. Trimming stripped 3 bases from V and 4 bases from J, with 15 bases between. In germline, CDR1 is SGHTA, CDR2 FQGNSA. This CDR3 is built from 15 residues. The CDR3 bases are TGTGCCAGCAGCTTCCGGGTAACGTCGATCTATGGCTACACCTTC. It codes for CASSFRVTSIYGYTF.

This chain uses TRBV5-8 with TRBJ2-3, with 13 bases lining up with TRBD2. Trimming took 4 bases from V and 6 from J; bases not matched to a gene: 17. The V gene's germline CDR1 is SGHTS and CDR2 YDEGEE. This CDR3 comprises 19 residues. CDR3: CASSGGVSGTSGARDTQYF. The DNA of the CDR3 is TGTGCCAGCAGCGGGGGCGTCTCGGGGACTAGCGGGGCCCGGGATACGCAGTATTTT.

The rearrangement joins TRBV19 to TRBJ2-1, with 11 bases identical to TRBD2. V lost 3 bases, J lost 4 bases, and 5 bases stayed unmatched. Per the germline V gene, CDR1 is LNHDA and CDR2 is SQIVND (reference sequence). The CDR3 has 16 amino acids. CDR3 coding DNA: TGTGCCAGTAGTATTTCGGCTAGCGGGAGGTACAATGAGCAGTTCTTC. Translation gives CASSISASGRYNEQFF.

The chain carries TRBV7-9 and TRBJ1-5; a weak D match, TRBD1 (5 bases). V dropped 5 bases and J dropped 0 bases, with 11 bases sitting between them. Germline V lookup: CDR1 SEHNR, CDR2 FQNEAQ (reference sequence). This CDR3 spans 15 amino acids. The CDR3 nucleotides read TGTGCCAGCAGCCCCGGAGGGGATAGCAATCAGCCCCAGCATTTT. This encodes CASSPGGDSNQPQHF. The full variable domain, with the rest looked up from reference TRBV7-9 and TRBJ1-5, is DTGVSQNPRHKITKRGQNVTFRCDPISEHNRLYWYRQTLGQGPEFLTYFQNEAQLEKSRLLSDRFSAERPKGSFSTLEIQRTEQGDSAMYLCASSPGGDSNQPQHFGDGTRLSIL.

The rearrangement uses TRBV6-1 and TRBJ1-6; TRBD1 agrees at 7 bases. CDR3 size: 14 residues. With 8 bases clipped from V and 6 bases from J, the junction kept 7 bases outside the gene matches. CDR1 MNHNS and CDR2 SASEGT come from the germline V gene. CDR3 in DNA: TGTGCCAGCTTCTCGAGGGGGCGTAATTCACCCCTCCACTTT. Amino acids: CASFSRGRNSPLHF.

The rearrangement joins TRBV5-5 to TRBJ2-3; 10 bases are a match to TRBD1. CDR1 is SGHKS and CDR2 is YYEKEE in the germline V gene (reference sequence). The trim removed 2 bases at V and 4 bases at J, leaving 4 bases unmatched. The CDR3 totals 15 residues. The CDR3 is CASSFLGQGSDTQYF. The CDR3 nucleotides read TGTGCCAGCAGCTTCTTGGGACAGGGGTCAGATACGCAGTATTTT.

This clone was picked up a small number of times. The V and J genes are TRBV27 and TRBJ2-1; possibly TRBD2 for D (6 bases). The CDR3 runs 15 residues. CDR1 is MNHEY, CDR2 SMNVEV, per germline (reference sequence). Trimming shortened V by 3 bases and J by 0 bases, and 9 bases separated the two germline ends. The CDR3 coding sequence is TGTGCCAGCAGTTTCGGGCGGGACTCCTACAATGAGCAGTTCTTC. Translating it yields CASSFGRDSYNEQFF.

The J gene is TRBJ2-3, the V gene TRBV6-5; tentative D call: TRBD2 (6 bases). In germline, CDR1 is MNHEY, CDR2 SVGAGI. CDR3 length equals 15 residues. The germline V and J ends were trimmed by 6 bases and 1 base, with 14 bases remaining between them. The CDR3: CASSLEIAGTDTQYF. Here the CDR3 DNA reads TGTGCCAGCAGCCTGGAGATAGCGGGCACAGATACGCAGTATTTT.

The chain joins TRBV3-1 (or the pseudogene TRBV3-2) to TRBJ1-3; perhaps TRBD1 as D (6 bases). The V gene's germline CDR1 is LGHDT and CDR2 YNNKEL (reference sequence). This CDR3 has 13 residues. Trimming removed 4 bases from V and 4 bases from J, with 8 bases in between. The CDR3 sequence is CASSRGQGNTIYF. CDR3 DNA sequence: TGTGCCAGCAGCCGAGGACAGGGAAACACCATATATTTT.

The J gene is TRBJ2-7, the V gene TRBV27; 7 bases fit TRBD1. CDR3 size: 16 residues. The trim removed 3 bases at V and 2 bases at J, leaving 10 bases unmatched. Germline V lookup: CDR1 MNHEY, CDR2 SMNVEV (reference sequence). CDR3 DNA sequence: TGTGCCAGCAGTTTTCTTCGTCGGGACAGAACCTACGAGCAGTACTTC. Residues: CASSFLRRDRTYEQYF.

The chain joins TRBV5-1 to TRBJ2-1; 7 bases are a match to TRBD1. V shed 3 bases, J shed 5 bases, and the junction held 5 bases outside the gene matches. CDR3 length: 14 residues. From germline, CDR1 is SGHRS and CDR2 YFSETQ. The CDR3 coding sequence is TGCGCCAGCAGCTGGGACAGTATCAACAATGAGCAGTTCTTC. Its protein product is CASSWDSINNEQFF.

Only a few counts were recorded for this clone. The rearrangement joins TRBV7-8 to TRBJ1-2; maybe TRBD1 (6 bases). Trimming took off 5 bases at V and 3 bases at J, with 13 bases between the two ends. The CDR3 loop spans 14 amino acids. Germline V lookup: CDR1 SGHVS, CDR2 FQNEAQ. The CDR3 DNA reads as TGTGCCAGCAGCCCCCGCCCAGGGGACTATGGCTACACCTTC. The encoded protein is CASSPRPGDYGYTF.

This clone was seen only once. This sequence joins TRBV2 and TRBJ2-2, with TRBD1 identical over 9 bases. CDR1 is SNHLY, CDR2 FYNNEI, per germline. V lost 7 bases, J lost 7 bases, and 4 bases stayed unmatched. The CDR3 has 13 residues. This CDR3 reads CASTWTGVGELFF. The CDR3 DNA is TGTGCCAGCACCTGGACAGGGGTCGGGGAGCTGTTTTTT.

V gene TRBV13 combines with J gene TRBJ2-3; D is undetermined. Deletions cut 6 bases from V and 6 bases from J, with 13 bases between. CDR3 length: 13 residues. Germline V gives CDR1 PRHDT, CDR2 FYEKMQ (reference sequence). CDR3 nucleotide sequence: TGTGCCAGCAGTCTCCCCCCCCGGGATACGCAGTATTTT. Encoded protein: CASSLPPRDTQYF.

This clone was seen a single time. The chain is built from TRBV4-2 and TRBJ1-6; TRBD1 might be the D (6 bases). This CDR3 has 15 amino acids. V was cut by 0 bases and J by 15 bases, with 18 bases left in between. Germline V CDR1 and CDR2: LGHNA, YNFKEQ. In DNA form, the CDR3 reads TGTGCCAGCAGCCAAGACAAAGGACCGGGACAACTCCTCCACTTT. Protein product: CASSQDKGPGQLLHF.

The genes are TRBV5-1 and TRBJ2-1; TRBD1 is a possible D gene (6 bases). V lost 4 bases and J lost 2, with 13 bases in between. This CDR3 has 15 amino acids. From germline, CDR1 is SGHRS and CDR2 YFSETQ. The CDR3 region has the DNA TGCGCCAGCAGCCCGACAGGAAACACCTACAATGAGCAGTTCTTC. Translation: CASSPTGNTYNEQFF.

Worth noting for this clone: One end of the junction is discordant with germline, which a read error may explain. This chain uses TRBV19 with TRBJ2-7, with 9 bases identical to TRBD1. The CDR3 contains 15 residues. Germline V gene sequence: CDR1 LNHDA, CDR2 SQIVND (reference sequence). In nucleotides, the CDR3 is TGTGCCAGTAGTATAGGGGGACAGGGTTCCTTCGAGCAGTACTTC. This codes for CASSIGGQGSFEQYF.

This clone was counted only a few times. The CDR3 DNA is TGTGCCAGCAGCGTAGCTACGGCAGGGTACAATGAGCAGTTCTTC. Translating gives CASSVATAGYNEQFF. The chain is built from TRBV9 and TRBJ2-1, with a weak D call TRBD1 (5 bases). V dropped 0 bases and J dropped 4 bases, with 11 bases sitting between them. The germline V gene has CDR1 SGDLS and CDR2 YYNGEE. CDR3 length equals 15 residues.